Shown below are 11 T cell receptor beta chains from a single sample sequenced in a study of blood T cell repertoires in COVID-19. Method: immunoSEQ multiplex PCR; TCRdb's copy keeps in-frame clones and lacks some. In the table there are around 120,000 clones, around four fifths of which are singletons. The sample consisted of peripheral blood. Receptors were obtained from a man of 80 years or more with active or convalescent COVID-19.

The V gene is TRBV6-4, the J gene TRBJ2-1; tentative D call: TRBD1 (6 bases). The V end was cut by 6 bases, the J end by 0 bases, with 15 bases between. CDR1 is MRHNA and CDR2 is SNTAGT in the germline V gene. The CDR3 has 16 residues. This CDR3 is CASSEAETGSYNEQFF. CDR3 sequence (DNA): TGTGCCAGCAGCGAGGCTGAGACAGGCTCCTACAATGAGCAGTTCTTC.

The chain links TRBV2 to TRBJ1-1; D remains unclear. With 6 bases removed from V and 4 bases from J, the gap between germline ends came to 12 bases. This CDR3 spans 13 amino acids. Germline loops: CDR1 SNHLY, CDR2 FYNNEI. The CDR3 protein is CASSTFGVTEAFF. CDR3 DNA: TGTGCCAGCAGCACCTTCGGGGTCACTGAAGCTTTCTTT.

CDR3: CASSPVGGRETQYF. CDR3 nucleotide sequence: TGTGCCAGCAGCCCAGTGGGGGGGAGGGAGACCCAGTACTTC. The chain has TRBV7-2 and TRBJ2-5; 7 bases align to TRBD2. This CDR3 is built from 14 residues. The V and J ends lost 5 bases and 5 bases, in that order; junction bases with no gene match: 8. Looked up from germline, CDR1 is SGHTA and CDR2 is FQGNSA.

CDR3 in DNA: TGCGCCAGCAGCCAAACCGGACAGTTTAATTCACCCCTCCACTTT. It is translated as CASSQTGQFNSPLHF. The chain is built from TRBV4-1 and TRBJ1-6; D is perhaps TRBD1 (6 bases). The germline V gene has CDR1 MGHRA and CDR2 YSYEKL. The CDR3 is made up of 15 amino acids. V was shortened by 2 bases and J by 6 bases, with 11 bases between the two germline ends.

The rearrangement joins TRBV18 to TRBJ2-7; 8 positions match TRBD1. Germline V CDR1 and CDR2: KGHSH, LQKENI. The CDR3 is made up of 12 amino acids. The V and J ends lost 5 bases and 5 bases, in that order; junction bases with no gene match: 2. The CDR3 is CASSLTGDEQYF. The CDR3 DNA reads as TGTGCCAGCTCATTGACAGGGGACGAGCAGTACTTC.

The chain combines TRBV27 with TRBJ2-3; D remains ambiguous. The germline V gene encodes CDR1 MNHEY and CDR2 SMNVEV (reference sequence). The CDR3 sequence is 18 residues long. The V end was cut by 2 bases, the J end by 2 bases, with 20 bases between. The CDR3 sequence: CASSLGSIAGSTTDTQYF. The CDR3 DNA sequence: TGTGCCAGCAGTTTAGGCTCCATCGCTGGCAGTACCACAGATACGCAGTATTTT.

V is TRBV28 and J is TRBJ1-5; D unresolved. Per the germline V gene, CDR1 is MDHEN and CDR2 is SYDVKM. V was trimmed by 6 bases and J by 4 bases, leaving 10 bases between them. The CDR3 contains 13 residues. In nucleotides, the CDR3 is TGTGCCAGCAGAGAGGGTTGGAATCAGCCCCAGCATTTT. This sequence encodes CASREGWNQPQHF.

CDR3 coding DNA: TGTGCCAGCAGCGAAGAGCTTGCGAGCTCCTACGAGCAGTACTTC. The encoded protein is CASSEELASSYEQYF. The genes are TRBV5-5 and TRBJ2-7; D gene ambiguous. This CDR3 contains 15 residues. Trimming took 4 bases from V and 0 from J, leaving 14 bases between them. Germline V gives CDR1 SGHKS, CDR2 YYEKEE (reference sequence).

This clone was counted a single time. One end of the junction is discordant with germline, which a read error may explain. V usage is TRBV3-1 (or the pseudogene TRBV3-2) and J usage is TRBJ2-2; 11 nucleotides match TRBD2. CDR3 size: 18 residues. CDR1 and CDR2 (germline): LGHDT, YNNKEL (reference sequence). The CDR3 DNA sequence: TGTGCCAGCAGACAAGGGTCACTAGCGGGGGCCTACACCGGGGAGCTGTTTTTT. Translation: CASRQGSLAGAYTGELFF.

The chain combines TRBV6-1 with TRBJ1-5; 8 bases are shared with TRBD1. After removal of 4 bases from V and 0 bases from J, the junction contained 5 bases not matched to a gene. Per germline, CDR1 MNHNS and CDR2 SASEGT. The CDR3 extends over 16 amino acids. CDR3 in amino acids: CASSGQGTLSNQPQHF. DNA of the CDR3: TGTGCCAGCAGTGGACAGGGGACACTTAGCAATCAGCCCCAGCATTTT.

This clone was seen just once. Its ends do not fully match the called genes, so a read error is possible. This chain joins TRBV7-9 and TRBJ2-3, with 9 bases identical to TRBD2. The CDR3 contains 15 residues. CDR1 and CDR2 (germline): SEHNR, FQNEAQ (reference sequence). The CDR3 loop is CASSPPGTSTDRQYF. The CDR3 bases are TGTGCCAGCAGCCCACCCGGGACTAGCACAGATAGGCAGTATTTT.